These 17 T cell receptor beta chains came from one sample sequenced in a study of resident and recirculating memory T cells in vitiligo. Using immunoSEQ multiplex PCR, the repertoire was profiled, and TCRdb retains in-frame clones only, with some absent. The sample records tens of thousands of clones, around 90% being singletons. Sequenced sample: blood. These receptors were obtained from a male donor with vitiligo.

The rearrangement links TRBV2 to TRBJ1-6; TRBD1 matches 10 bases. The J segment lost 9 bases and the V segment lost 6 bases, leaving 5 bases of the junction unmatched. The V gene's germline CDR1 is SNHLY and CDR2 FYNNEI. CDR3 size: 14 residues. CDR3: CASRAGTGVSPLHF. In DNA, the CDR3 is TGTGCCAGCAGAGCCGGGACAGGGGTTTCACCCCTCCACTTT.

This chain connects TRBV7-6 to TRBJ2-2; a possible D gene is TRBD2 (5 bases). The CDR3 spans 16 residues. The germline CDR1 and CDR2 sequences are SGHVS and FNYEAQ. V gave up 1 base and J gave up 5 bases, with 14 bases separating them. CDR3 nucleotides: TGTGCCAGCAGCTTAGGGATCGGAGGTCGGACCGGGGAGCTGTTTTTT. Its translation is CASSLGIGGRTGELFF.

This rearrangement joins TRBV5-6 to TRBJ1-3, with D unresolved. Germline V gene data show CDR1 as SGHDT and CDR2 as YYEEEE. The V end was cut by 5 bases, the J end by 8 bases, with 14 bases between. This CDR3 region has 13 residues. The DNA for the CDR3 is TGTGCCAGCAGGGTATTCGATGGCCACACCATATATTTT. Encoded protein: CASRVFDGHTIYF.

J is TRBJ2-2 and V is TRBV6-1; TRBD2 is a possible D gene (6 bases). The V gene lost 5 bases and the J gene lost 1 base, with 11 bases spanning the gap. CDR1 and CDR2 from the germline V gene are MNHNS and SASEGT. CDR3 length: 15 residues. The CDR3 protein is CASSRDSGNTGELFF. The CDR3 DNA is TGTGCCAGCAGTAGGGATAGCGGGAACACCGGGGAGCTGTTTTTT.

The chain links TRBV6-6 to TRBJ2-7, with 7 bases identical to TRBD1. With V trimmed by 4 bases and J by 2 bases, 2 bases remained unmatched. The germline CDR1 and CDR2 sequences are MNHNY and SVGAGI (reference sequence). The CDR3 is 13 amino acids. CDR3 in amino acids: CASSLDRTYEQYF. The CDR3 DNA sequence: TGTGCCAGCAGTTTGGACAGGACCTACGAGCAGTACTTC.

This sequence joins TRBV10-1 and TRBJ1-2, with 11 nucleotides matching TRBD1. CDR3 size: 13 residues. The junction had 2 bases not matched to a gene; V was cut back by 3 bases and J by 8 bases. Germline CDR1 and CDR2: WNHNN and SYGVQD (reference sequence). For the CDR3, the DNA is TGCGCCAGCAGTGAAAGGACAGGGGGCGGCTACACCTTC. Protein sequence: CASSERTGGGYTF.

The chain carries TRBV6-1 and TRBJ1-2; 7 bases fit TRBD1. CDR1 MNHNS and CDR2 SASEGT come from the germline V gene. This CDR3 has 14 residues. The V segment lost 6 bases and the J segment 5 bases; nucleotides outside the gene matches: 9. The DNA for the CDR3 is TGTGCCAGCAGCTTCGACAGGGAACAGTATGGCTACACCTTC. It yields the protein CASSFDREQYGYTF.

This chain links TRBV4-1 with TRBJ2-3; D is perhaps TRBD2 (6 bases). V was trimmed by 1 base and J by 4 bases, leaving 15 bases between them. This CDR3 region has 16 residues. Germline CDR1 is MGHRA and CDR2 is YSYEKL. CDR3: CASSQVAGRVADTQYF. For the CDR3, the DNA is TGCGCCAGCAGCCAAGTCGCCGGGAGAGTGGCAGATACGCAGTATTTT.

The gene calls are TRBV5-1 and TRBJ1-2; 7 bases agree with TRBD1. Germline CDR1 SGHRS, CDR2 YFSETQ. Trimming cost V 1 base and J 0 bases; bases outside gene matches: 12. CDR3 length: 18 residues. DNA for the CDR3: TGCGCCAGCAGCTTGAGACCTTGGGGGACAGCAGCTAACTATGGCTACACCTTC. Its translation is CASSLRPWGTAANYGYTF.

The chain uses TRBV4-1 and TRBJ2-7; possibly TRBD2 for D (6 bases). In germline, CDR1 is MGHRA, CDR2 YSYEKL. The CDR3 loop spans 13 amino acids. The ends were cut back, 4 bases at V and 3 bases at J, with 10 bases in the middle. This chain's CDR3 is CASSPWDFYEQYF. The CDR3 coding sequence is TGCGCCAGCAGCCCTTGGGACTTCTACGAGCAGTACTTC.

The J gene is TRBJ2-7, the V gene TRBV6-5, with 8 bases that match TRBD2. J was trimmed by 5 bases and V by 2 bases; bases with no gene match: 5. Germline CDR1 and CDR2: MNHEY and SVGAGI. CDR3 size: 14 residues. This CDR3 reads CASSYLGRVHEQYF. The CDR3 DNA reads as TGTGCCAGCAGTTACCTCGGGAGGGTTCACGAGCAGTACTTC.

The chain links TRBV28 to TRBJ2-3; 8 bases map to TRBD2. The V and J ends lost 3 bases and 3 bases, in that order; junction bases with no gene match: 23. This CDR3 is 21 amino acids long. From germline, CDR1 is MDHEN and CDR2 SYDVKM. CDR3: CASSFLGGSGTSGDPTDTQYF. CDR3 DNA: TGTGCCAGCAGTTTCCTGGGGGGTAGCGGGACCTCGGGGGATCCGACAGATACGCAGTATTTT. Variable domain in full (rest from reference TRBV28 and TRBJ2-3): DVKVTQSSRYLVKRTGEKVFLECVQDMDHENMFWYRQDPGLGLRLIYFSYDVKMKEKGDIPEGYSVSREKKERFSLILESASTNQTSMYLCASSFLGGSGTSGDPTDTQYFGPGTRLTVL.

This chain uses TRBV19 with TRBJ1-1, with D maybe TRBD1 (5 bases). CDR1 is LNHDA, CDR2 SQIVND, per germline (reference sequence). Deletions cut 5 bases from V and 1 base from J, with 14 bases between. The CDR3 loop spans 15 amino acids. DNA for the CDR3: TGTGCCAGTAGTCCACGGCCTCAGGGGAACACTGAAGCTTTCTTT. Its protein is CASSPRPQGNTEAFF.

This sequence joins TRBV18 and TRBJ1-2; 9 positions match TRBD1. V gave up 1 base and J gave up 1 base; unmatched junction bases: 13. The germline CDR1 and CDR2 sequences are KGHSH and LQKENI. The CDR3 extends over 19 amino acids. CDR3 in DNA: TGTGCCAGCTCACCACGAGCTGGACAGGGGCGCGACCTTAACTATGGCTACACCTTC. Amino acid sequence: CASSPRAGQGRDLNYGYTF.

J is TRBJ2-1 and V is TRBV11-2; possibly TRBD2 for D (6 bases). Germline CDR1 and CDR2: SGHAT and FQNNGV. This CDR3 is built from 13 residues. With 11 bases removed from V and 10 bases from J, the gap between germline ends came to 21 bases. This chain's CDR3 is CAVAGTRGGEQFF. The DNA for the CDR3 is TGTGCCGTAGCTGGGACTCGTGGCGGGGAGCAGTTCTTC. Looking up the rest from reference TRBV11-2 and TRBJ2-1 gives the full variable domain: EAGVAQSPRYKIIEKRQSVAFWCNPISGHATLYWYQQILGQGPKLLIQFQNNGVVDDSQLPKDRFSAERLKGVDSTLKIQPAKLEDSAVYLCAVAGTRGGEQFFGPGTRLTVL.

This rearrangement joins TRBV6-6 to TRBJ1-4; 8 bases align to TRBD1. V lost 7 bases and J lost 7; bases outside the gene matches: 11. There are 15 residues in the CDR3. CDR1 and CDR2 from the germline V gene are MNHNY and SVGAGI (reference sequence). CDR3 sequence (DNA): TGTGCCAGCAACCCAGCCAGGGGGCATAGTGAAAAACTGTTTTTT. Amino acids: CASNPARGHSEKLFF.

This chain joins TRBV5-1 and TRBJ2-7; 7 bases align to TRBD1. Per the germline V gene, CDR1 is SGHRS and CDR2 is YFSETQ. V lost 5 bases, J lost 4 bases, and 15 bases stayed unmatched. This CDR3 region has 16 residues. DNA for the CDR3: TGCGCCAGCAGTATCCTTCCCAGACAGGGCTCTTACGAGCAGTACTTC. Its translation: CASSILPRQGSYEQYF.